Listed here is a single T cell receptor (beta chain). The data were obtained in a study of cytomegalovirus exposure and HLA in healthy donors. 60 Vbeta and 13 Jbeta primers were used in PCR. TCRdb's copy holds only in-frame clones and misses some; the assay was immunoSEQ multiplex PCR. The table has approximately 130,000 clones, 75% to 90% seen once. Trimming removed 2 bases from V and 1 base from J; junction bases left unmatched: 8. Germline-derived CDR1 and CDR2 are SGDLS and YYNGEE. The length of the CDR3 is 17 residues. The sample comprised PBMCs. The source of this sequence is a woman in her twenties or thirties in good health and CMV-seropositive. The gene calls are TRBV9 and TRBJ2-5; 10 bases fit TRBD1. Here the CDR3 DNA reads TGTGCCAGCAGCGTTTCAAGGACAGGGGGTTTCCAAGAGACCCAGTACTTC. Protein: CASSVSRTGGFQETQYF.